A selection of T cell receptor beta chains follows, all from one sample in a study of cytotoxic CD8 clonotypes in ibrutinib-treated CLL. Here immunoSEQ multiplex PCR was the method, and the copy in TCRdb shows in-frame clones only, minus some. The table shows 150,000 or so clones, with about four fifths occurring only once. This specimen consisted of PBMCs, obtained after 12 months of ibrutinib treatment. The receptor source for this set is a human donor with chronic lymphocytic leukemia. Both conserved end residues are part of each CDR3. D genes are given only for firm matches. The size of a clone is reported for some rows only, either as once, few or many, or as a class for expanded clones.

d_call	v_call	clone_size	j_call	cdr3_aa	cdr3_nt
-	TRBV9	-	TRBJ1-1	CASSVIGEADTEAFF	TGTGCCAGCAGCGTAATAGGTGAGGCTGACACTGAAGCTTTCTTT
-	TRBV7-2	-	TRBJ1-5	CASSSYRDQPQHF	TGTGCCAGCAGCTCTTACAGAGATCAGCCCCAGCATTTT
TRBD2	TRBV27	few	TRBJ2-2	CASSPTSVLTGELFF	TGTGCCAGCAGCCCGACTAGCGTATTAACCGGGGAGCTGTTTTTT
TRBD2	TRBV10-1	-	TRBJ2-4	CASSEGGGWLAGDKAKNIQYF	TGCGCCAGCAGTGAGGGAGGGGGCTGGCTAGCGGGAGATAAGGCCAAAAACATTCAGTACTTC
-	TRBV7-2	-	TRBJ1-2	CASSLGQTGYGYTF	TGTGCCAGCAGCTTGGGTCAGACAGGCTATGGCTACACCTTC
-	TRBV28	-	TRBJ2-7	CASSIRQGGNEQYF	TGTGCCAGCAGTATAAGACAGGGAGGTAACGAGCAGTACTTC
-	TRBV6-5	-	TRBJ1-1	CASRNNLNTEAFF	TGTGCCAGCAGGAACAACCTGAACACTGAAGCTTTCTTT
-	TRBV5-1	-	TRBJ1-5	CASSLGQKNQPQHF	TGCGCCAGCAGCCTAGGACAAAAGAATCAGCCCCAGCATTTT
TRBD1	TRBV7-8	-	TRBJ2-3	CASSLNAQGGGYTDTQYF	TGTGCCAGCAGTCTAAACGCACAGGGGGGTGGGTACACAGATACGCAGTATTTT
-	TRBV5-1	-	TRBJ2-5	CASSPDPSGTQYF	TGCGCCAGCAGCCCCGACCCAAGTGGGACCCAGTACTTC
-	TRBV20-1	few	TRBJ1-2	CSSLGYTF	TGCAGTTCGTTGGGCTACACCTTC
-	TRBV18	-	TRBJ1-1	CASSPDRLTEAFF	TGTGCCAGCTCCCCAGACAGGCTTACTGAAGCTTTCTTT
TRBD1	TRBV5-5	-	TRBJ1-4	CASSKQGGPNEKLFF	TGTGCCAGCAGTAAACAGGGGGGTCCCAATGAAAAACTGTTTTTT
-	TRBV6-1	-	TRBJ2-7	CASSERSGRVNFYEQYF	TGTGCCAGCAGTGAGAGGTCCGGCAGGGTAAACTTCTACGAGCAGTACTTC
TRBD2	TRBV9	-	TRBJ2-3	CASSVGRGSSDTQYF	TGTGCCAGCAGCGTAGGGCGGGGGAGCTCAGATACGCAGTATTTT
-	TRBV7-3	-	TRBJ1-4	CASSRSGRVDEKLFF	TGTGCCAGCAGCCGGTCGGGCAGGGTGGATGAAAAACTGTTTTTT
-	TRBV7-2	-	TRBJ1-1	CASSRRGENTEAFF	TGTGCCAGCAGCAGGCGAGGCGAGAACACTGAAGCTTTCTTT
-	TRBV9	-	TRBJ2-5	CASSGRAALTLQETQYF	TGTGCCAGCAGCGGCAGAGCCGCTTTAACCTTACAAGAGACCCAGTACTTC
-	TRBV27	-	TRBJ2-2	CASSLEWAGELFF	TGTGCCAGCAGTCTCGAGTGGGCCGGGGAGCTGTTTTTT
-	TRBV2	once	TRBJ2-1	CASKGDSNEQFF	TGTGCCAGCAAAGGGGATTCGAATGAGCAGTTCTTC
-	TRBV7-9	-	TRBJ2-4	CASSSETRISGNIQYF	TGTGCCAGCAGCTCTGAGACCCGAATTAGCGGAAACATTCAGTACTTC
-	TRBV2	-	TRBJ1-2	CASSERGLGGYTF	TGTGCCAGCAGTGAACGGGGTCTAGGGGGCTACACCTTC
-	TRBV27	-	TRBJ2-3	CASLKLTSTDTQYF	TGTGCCAGCTTAAAGTTGACTAGCACAGATACGCAGTATTTT
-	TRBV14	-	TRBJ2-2	CASSPRTSGELFF	TGTGCCAGCAGCCCCAGGACATCCGGGGAGCTGTTTTTT
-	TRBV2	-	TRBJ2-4	CASETKNIQYF	TGTGCCAGCGAGACCAAAAACATTCAGTACTTC